This T cell receptor beta chain originates from a study of regulatory dendritic cells for organ transplantation. Some clones are missing from TCRdb's copy, which holds only in-frame ones; the method was immunoSEQ multiplex PCR. Seen here are 25,000 to 35,000 clones, about four fifths observed once, and the top ten hold 0.1%. Sequencing used naive CD4+ T cells from blood. The subset: CD45RA+ naive T cells. The clonotype was recovered from a human donor in good health.

The CDR3 nucleotides read TGTGCCAGCAGTGAATGCAGACAAATACAAGAGACCCAGTACTTC. This codes for CASSECRQIQETQYF. The chain joins TRBV6-4 to TRBJ2-5; no reliable D call. Trimming stripped 3 bases from V and 2 bases from J, with 13 bases between. Germline V CDR1 and CDR2: MRHNA, SNTAGT. The CDR3 consists of 15 residues.